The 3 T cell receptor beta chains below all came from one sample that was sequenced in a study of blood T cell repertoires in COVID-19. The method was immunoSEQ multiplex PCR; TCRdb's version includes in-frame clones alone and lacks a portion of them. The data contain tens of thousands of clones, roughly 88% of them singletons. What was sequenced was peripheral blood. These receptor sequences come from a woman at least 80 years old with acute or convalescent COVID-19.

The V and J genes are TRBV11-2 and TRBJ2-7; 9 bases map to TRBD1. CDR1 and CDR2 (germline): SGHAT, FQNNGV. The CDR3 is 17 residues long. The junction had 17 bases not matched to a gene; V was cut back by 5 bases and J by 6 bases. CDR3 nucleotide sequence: TGTGCCAGCAGCCCCGCGCGGGCCGGGACAGGGAGCGGCGAGCAGTACTTC. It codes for CASSPARAGTGSGEQYF.

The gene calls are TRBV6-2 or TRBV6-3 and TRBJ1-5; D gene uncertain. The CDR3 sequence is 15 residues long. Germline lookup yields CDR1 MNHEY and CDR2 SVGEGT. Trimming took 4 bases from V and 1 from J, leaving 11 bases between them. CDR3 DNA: TGTGCCAGCAGTTCGGCCCAGCGAAGCAATCAGCCCCAGCATTTT. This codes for CASSSAQRSNQPQHF.

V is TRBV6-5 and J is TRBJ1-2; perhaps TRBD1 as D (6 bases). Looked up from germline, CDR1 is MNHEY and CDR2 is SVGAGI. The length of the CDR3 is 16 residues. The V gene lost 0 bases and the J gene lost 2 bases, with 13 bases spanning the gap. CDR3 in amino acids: CASSYSGGAPNYGYTF. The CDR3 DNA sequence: TGTGCCAGCAGTTACTCGGGGGGGGCTCCAAACTATGGCTACACCTTC.